These 15 T cell receptor beta chains share one sample of origin, sequenced in a study of blood T cell repertoires in COVID-19 (dated by TCRdb to between 2020 and 2021). Libraries were constructed by the immunoSEQ multiplex PCR assay. Entries here come from immuneACCESS through TCRdb and include only in-frame sequences with V and J called. Some clones fail to appear in such tables; in the studies checked, an unresolved V gene covers under half of the shortfall, and the cause of the remainder is unknown. For this sample there are a few hundred thousand clones; approximately 84% appear just once. The top ten clonotypes cover about 3% of the sample. The material sequenced was PBMCs or T cells enriched from blood (not recorded which). The source is a woman aged 30 to 39 who had recovered from COVID-19.

Here the CDR3 DNA reads TGCAGCGTTACCCCGGGCAGCGGGGCGGGCGAGCAGTACTTC. This gives the protein CSVTPGSGAGEQYF. V and J are TRBV29-1 and TRBJ2-7; TRBD2 agrees at 7 bases. The junction had 13 bases not matched to a gene; V was cut back by 5 bases and J by 6 bases. The V gene's germline CDR1 is SQVTM and CDR2 ANQGSEA. The CDR3 sequence is 14 residues long.

CDR3 DNA: TGTGCTAGTGGTAGAGAGGGGAACACTGAAGCTTTCTTT. Residues: CASGREGNTEAFF. The gene calls are TRBV12-5 and TRBJ1-1; D gene unclear. This CDR3 region has 13 residues. Germline V gives CDR1 LGHNT, CDR2 FRNRAP. Trimming pared 5 bases from V and 1 base from J, leaving 8 bases between.

J is TRBJ2-2 and V is TRBV9, with 11 bases identical to TRBD1. Germline trimming cut 4 bases from V and 3 bases from J; bases unmatched to any gene: 11. The CDR3 loop spans 18 amino acids. Germline assignment: CDR1 SGDLS and CDR2 YYNGEE. The CDR3, as DNA: TGTGCCAGCAGCTCACGGACAGGGGGCATCCTGGACACCGGGGAGCTGTTTTTT. It yields the protein CASSSRTGGILDTGELFF.

V usage is TRBV27 and J usage is TRBJ2-3; 11 nucleotides match TRBD2. The CDR3 length is 16 residues. V was clipped by 4 bases and J by 3 bases; unmatched bases: 6. Germline V lookup: CDR1 MNHEY, CDR2 SMNVEV (reference sequence). The CDR3 spells CASSSISGRGTDTQYF. CDR3 in DNA: TGTGCCAGCAGTTCCATTAGCGGGAGGGGGACAGATACGCAGTATTTT.

The CDR3 nucleotides are TGCGCCAGCAGCTTGACAGGGACGAACTATGGCTACACCTTC. Translation: CASSLTGTNYGYTF. This chain connects TRBV5-1 to TRBJ1-2, with D perhaps matching TRBD1 (6 bases). The CDR3 is made up of 14 amino acids. V gave up 1 base and J gave up 2 bases, with 9 bases separating them. CDR1 SGHRS and CDR2 YFSETQ come from the germline V gene. Full variable domain (outside the CDR3, taken from reference TRBV5-1 and TRBJ1-2): KAGVTQTPRYLIKTRGQQVTLSCSPISGHRSVSWYQQTPGQGLQFLFEYFSETQRNKGNFPGRFSGRQFSNSRSEMNVSTLELGDSALYLCASSLTGTNYGYTFGSGTRLTVV.

This clone occurred a few times. The J gene is TRBJ1-4, the V gene TRBV28; D perhaps matches TRBD1 (6 bases). V lost 5 bases and J 2 bases, leaving 9 bases between the germline ends. Germline V gene data show CDR1 as MDHEN and CDR2 as SYDVKM. The CDR3 has 14 amino acids. In nucleotides, the CDR3 is TGTGCCAGCAGTCCAGGACAGACTAATGAAAAACTGTTTTTT. Translating it yields CASSPGQTNEKLFF.

The V call is TRBV5-4, the J call TRBJ2-5, with 13 bases identical to TRBD2. J gave up 8 bases and V 4 bases, and 8 bases lay outside the gene matches. Germline V gives CDR1 SGHNT, CDR2 YYREEE (reference sequence). The CDR3 consists of 15 residues. The CDR3: CASSPGTSGKRTQYF. CDR3 DNA: TGTGCCAGCAGCCCGGGGACTAGCGGGAAGAGAACCCAGTACTTC.

The chain links TRBV28 to TRBJ1-2, with a tentative D call TRBD1 (6 bases). V dropped 5 bases and J dropped 4 bases, with 11 bases sitting between them. The CDR3 is 13 amino acids. Germline-derived CDR1 and CDR2 are MDHEN and SYDVKM. The DNA for the CDR3 is TGTGCCAGCAGTCCCCGGACAGTCTATGGCTACACCTTC. Amino acids: CASSPRTVYGYTF.

In its sample, this clone was seen a few times. This rearrangement joins TRBV9 to TRBJ2-3, with 11 bases lining up with TRBD2. The ends lost 4 bases at V and 0 bases at J; junction bases unmatched: 16. Germline V CDR1 and CDR2: SGDLS, YYNGEE. CDR3 size: 20 residues. CDR3 residues: CASSPRDRLAGHTSTDTQYF. In nucleotides, the CDR3 is TGTGCCAGCAGCCCCCGCGACCGACTAGCGGGGCATACTAGCACAGATACGCAGTATTTT.

V usage is TRBV27 and J usage is TRBJ2-5; 7 bases align to TRBD1. Germline values: CDR1 MNHEY, CDR2 SMNVEV (reference sequence). CDR3 length equals 16 residues. Trimming at V came to 2 bases and at J to 0 bases, leaving 6 bases not matched to a gene. CDR3 loop: CASSLMARGNQETQYF. For the CDR3, the DNA is TGTGCCAGCAGTTTAATGGCCAGGGGGAACCAAGAGACCCAGTACTTC.

This clone appeared a few times. The J gene is TRBJ1-3, the V gene TRBV28, with a tentative D call TRBD1 (5 bases). The CDR3 spans 16 residues. Trimming pared 4 bases from V and 2 bases from J, leaving 15 bases between. Looked up from germline, CDR1 is MDHEN and CDR2 is SYDVKM. CDR3 sequence: CASSSPGGETGNTIYF. The CDR3 DNA is TGTGCCAGCAGTTCTCCAGGAGGGGAGACTGGAAACACCATATATTTT.

The rearrangement links TRBV27 to TRBJ1-2; 8 bases map to TRBD1. CDR1 is MNHEY and CDR2 is SMNVEV in the germline V gene (reference sequence). The V gene end was trimmed by 2 bases and the J gene end by 5 bases; junction bases not matched to a gene: 4. The CDR3 spans 14 residues. CDR3 sequence: CASSLAGGKYGYTF. DNA of the CDR3: TGTGCCAGCAGTTTAGCAGGGGGCAAATATGGCTACACCTTC.

V usage is TRBV25-1 and J usage is TRBJ1-2, with 12 bases lining up with TRBD1. Germline CDR1 is MGHDK and CDR2 is SYGVNS. CDR3 size: 16 residues. With V trimmed by 3 bases and J by 5 bases, 7 bases remained unmatched. CDR3 sequence: CASSDNKGQGAYGYTF. The DNA of the CDR3 is TGTGCCAGCAGTGATAACAAGGGACAGGGGGCGTATGGCTACACCTTC.

The chain is built from TRBV7-9 and TRBJ2-3, with D perhaps matching TRBD2 (6 bases). The CDR3 sequence is 13 residues long. V lost 1 base and J 7 bases, leaving 9 bases between the germline ends. Germline-derived CDR1 and CDR2 are SEHNR and FQNEAQ (reference sequence). CDR3 amino acids: CASSLGGGNTQYF. The CDR3 nucleotides are TGTGCCAGCAGCTTAGGTGGCGGGAATACGCAGTATTTT.

The rearrangement links TRBV7-9 to TRBJ1-4, with 8 bases matching TRBD1. Germline V gene data show CDR1 as SEHNR and CDR2 as FQNEAQ (reference sequence). With 5 bases clipped from V and 5 bases from J, the junction kept 1 base outside the gene matches. The length of the CDR3 is 13 residues. The CDR3 nucleotides read TGTGCCAGCAGCCGGACAGGGAATGAAAAACTGTTTTTT. The encoded protein is CASSRTGNEKLFF.